These 25 T cell receptor beta chains originate from one sample sequenced in a study of T cells in localized non-small cell lung cancer. Sequencing used immunoSEQ multiplex PCR; TCRdb keeps in-frame clones, though not all of them. This table has tens of thousands of clones, approximately 87% appearing once. Source: peripheral blood, taken before any cancer treatment. These receptors originate from a male donor older than 55 with stage III squamous cell lung carcinoma.

CDR3 sequence: CASSLGDVNEKLFF. The CDR3 nucleotides read TGCGCCAGCAGCTTGGGGGATGTTAATGAAAAACTGTTTTTT. The chain combines TRBV5-1 with TRBJ1-4; D is ambiguous. The V end lost 0 bases, the J end lost 4 bases, and 7 bases lay between the germline ends. CDR3 size: 14 residues. Looked up from germline, CDR1 is SGHRS and CDR2 is YFSETQ.

The genes are TRBV5-1 and TRBJ2-2, with 9 bases identical to TRBD2. Germline CDR1 and CDR2: SGHRS and YFSETQ. Trimming took 7 bases from V and 6 from J; bases not matched to a gene: 10. This CDR3 is built from 15 residues. As DNA, the CDR3 is TGCGCCAGCTTGCGGGGGGGCAACTTGGCCGGGGAGCTGTTTTTT. It codes for CASLRGGNLAGELFF.

This clone was counted once. The chain combines TRBV5-1 with TRBJ2-1; TRBD2 matches 12 bases. The V segment lost 3 bases and the J segment 4 bases; nucleotides outside the gene matches: 5. Germline loops: CDR1 SGHRS, CDR2 YFSETQ. The CDR3 totals 16 residues. CDR3 sequence (DNA): TGCGCCAGCAGCTCAGCCGGGACTAGCGGGTACAATGAGCAGTTCTTC. The encoded protein is CASSSAGTSGYNEQFF.

This chain uses TRBV18 with TRBJ2-7, with 11 bases identical to TRBD1. This CDR3 is built from 15 residues. Germline assignment: CDR1 KGHSH and CDR2 LQKENI. With V trimmed by 3 bases and J by 1 base, 2 bases remained unmatched. The CDR3 bases are TGTGCCAGCTCACCCGGACAGGGGGCTTCCTACGAGCAGTACTTC. It encodes CASSPGQGASYEQYF.

The genes are TRBV4-1 and TRBJ2-5; D may be TRBD2 (5 bases). This CDR3 contains 14 residues. Germline CDR1 reads MGHRA; CDR2 reads YSYEKL. Trimming pared 0 bases from V and 4 bases from J, leaving 9 bases between. CDR3 in amino acids: CASSQDEGPETQYF. Written as DNA, the CDR3 is TGCGCCAGCAGCCAAGACGAGGGTCCAGAGACCCAGTACTTC.

This clone has just one count. V is TRBV11-2 and J is TRBJ1-2; the match to TRBD1 covers 8 bases. Germline V gene lookup returns CDR1 SGHAT and CDR2 FQNNGV. The CDR3 consists of 14 residues. With V trimmed by 1 base and J by 4 bases, 2 bases remained unmatched. The CDR3 nucleotides are TGTGCCAGCAGCTTAGGGACAGGGACCTATGGCTACACCTTC. Its translation is CASSLGTGTYGYTF.

The genes are TRBV21-1 and TRBJ2-2; the table's TRBD1 call for D was not verified on the DNA. TRBV21-1 is a pseudogene. CDR3 length: 16 amino acids. CDR3 sequence (DNA): TGTGCCAGCAGCAAAGTTGCAGGGCCCTACACCGGGGAGCTGTTTTTT. Translated, it gives CASSKVAGPYTGELFF.

V and J are TRBV19 and TRBJ1-1, with TRBD1 as a possible D gene (5 bases). The V and J ends lost 4 bases and 10 bases respectively, with 16 bases between them. Germline V CDR1 and CDR2: LNHDA, SQIVND (reference sequence). The CDR3 totals 13 residues. Here the CDR3 DNA reads TGTGCCAGTAGTACGACGGGACGCCTTGGAGCTTTCTTT. Its translation is CASSTTGRLGAFF.

This clone was detected only once. V and J are TRBV30 and TRBJ2-5, with TRBD1 matching over 9 bases. V was pared by 5 bases and J by 2 bases, with 6 bases of the junction left unmatched. The germline CDR1 and CDR2 sequences are GTSNPN and SVGIG (reference sequence). The CDR3 is 14 residues long. The CDR3 spells CAWQPGQGQETQYF. The CDR3 DNA reads as TGTGCCTGGCAACCGGGACAGGGTCAAGAGACCCAGTACTTC. The complete variable domain, with remaining parts taken from reference TRBV30 and TRBJ2-5, reads SQTIHQWPATLVQPVGSPLSLECTVEGTSNPNLYWYRQAAGRGLQLLFYSVGIGQISSEVPQNLSASRPQDRQFILSSKKLLLSDSGFYLCAWQPGQGQETQYFGPGTRLLVL.

This clone was observed a handful of times. The chain employs TRBV6-5 and TRBJ1-3; D gene uncertain. The CDR3 totals 13 residues. V was trimmed by 5 bases and J by 2 bases, leaving 7 bases between them. The V gene's germline CDR1 is MNHEY and CDR2 SVGAGI. The CDR3 is CASSTVAGNTIYF. The DNA of the CDR3 is TGTGCCAGCAGTACGGTCGCTGGAAACACCATATATTTT.

This chain joins TRBV5-6 and TRBJ2-7; 7 bases map to TRBD2. The CDR3 has 15 residues. In germline, CDR1 is SGHDT, CDR2 YYEEEE. Losses at the gene ends were 2 bases for V and 3 bases for J; bases not matched to a gene: 8. The CDR3 sequence: CASSFRGVGSYEQYV. DNA for the CDR3: TGTGCCAGCAGCTTTCGGGGGGTAGGGAGCTACGAGCAGTACGTC.

This clone was counted between two and nine times. The chain combines TRBV15 with TRBJ1-6, with no clear D. Germline V gene data show CDR1 as LNHNV and CDR2 as YYDKDF (reference sequence). The V end lost 0 bases, the J end lost 7 bases, and 13 bases lay between the germline ends. CDR3 size: 16 residues. The CDR3 sequence: CATSRDPAGQNSPLHF. The CDR3 bases are TGTGCCACCAGCAGAGATCCCGCAGGCCAGAATTCACCCCTCCACTTT.

The rearrangement joins TRBV5-6 to TRBJ2-5; no firm D call. The CDR3 has 15 amino acids. Germline loops: CDR1 SGHDT, CDR2 YYEEEE. Trimming cost V 3 bases and J 0 bases, with 12 bases left between them. In nucleotides, the CDR3 is TGTGCCAGCAGCTCCCCTTTCATGTACCAAGAGACCCAGTACTTC. Residues: CASSSPFMYQETQYF.

The chain combines TRBV6-6 with TRBJ1-5, with 7 bases matching TRBD1. V lost 7 bases to trimming and J lost 1 base; unmatched junction nucleotides: 4. Germline V gives CDR1 MNHNY, CDR2 SVGAGI (reference sequence). The CDR3 covers 14 residues. CDR3 region: CASNKQGSNQPQHF. The CDR3 DNA follows: TGTGCCAGCAACAAACAGGGGAGCAATCAGCCCCAGCATTTT.

The chain joins TRBV10-3 to TRBJ1-4; 7 positions match TRBD1. The V and J ends lost 4 bases and 8 bases, in that order; junction bases with no gene match: 10. This CDR3 has 15 amino acids. Germline CDR1 reads ENHRY; CDR2 reads SYGVKD. CDR3 bases: TGTGCCATCAGTGCACAGGGGAACCGGGAGGAAAAACTGTTTTTT. It translates to CAISAQGNREEKLFF.

The V call is TRBV12-5, the J call TRBJ2-1; 9 bases align to TRBD2. The ends lost 1 base at V and 3 bases at J; junction bases unmatched: 4. This CDR3 has 16 residues. Germline-derived CDR1 and CDR2 are LGHNT and FRNRAP. This chain's CDR3 is CASGLGLAESYNEQFF. CDR3 coding DNA: TGTGCTAGTGGTTTGGGACTAGCGGAAAGCTACAATGAGCAGTTCTTC.

The chain links TRBV6-1 to TRBJ2-1; 12 bases line up with TRBD2. J was trimmed by 3 bases and V by 7 bases; bases with no gene match: 4. Germline V gene sequence: CDR1 MNHNS, CDR2 SASEGT. The length of the CDR3 is 15 residues. The CDR3 DNA is TGTGCCAGCATCCTAGCGGGGGGGTTCTACAATGAGCAGTTCTTC. It encodes CASILAGGFYNEQFF.

This sequence joins TRBV7-9 and TRBJ2-5, with 12 bases matching TRBD1. This CDR3 contains 15 residues. The germline CDR1 and CDR2 sequences are SEHNR and FQNEAQ (reference sequence). V trimming: 5 bases; J trimming: 6 bases; junction bases outside the gene matches: 7. The CDR3 sequence is CASSPGGQGAKTQYF. CDR3 DNA sequence: TGTGCCAGCAGCCCCGGGGGACAGGGGGCGAAGACCCAGTACTTC. Full variable domain (rest looked up from reference TRBV7-9 and TRBJ2-5): DTGVSQNPRHKITKRGQNVTFRCDPISEHNRLYWYRQTLGQGPEFLTYFQNEAQLEKSRLLSDRFSAERPKGSFSTLEIQRTEQGDSAMYLCASSPGGQGAKTQYFGPGTRLLVL.

This sequence joins TRBV5-1 and TRBJ2-1; D unclear. The V end lost 3 bases, the J end lost 3 bases, and 7 bases lay between the germline ends. The CDR3 consists of 13 residues. From germline, CDR1 is SGHRS and CDR2 YFSETQ. The DNA for the CDR3 is TGCGCCAGCAGCTCTATGGGCTACAATGAGCAGTTCTTC. Amino acid sequence: CASSSMGYNEQFF.

This clone showed up just once. The chain employs TRBV27 and TRBJ1-2, with 9 positions matching TRBD1. This CDR3 has 13 residues. J gave up 7 bases and V 5 bases, and 5 bases lay outside the gene matches. CDR1 and CDR2 from the germline V gene are MNHEY and SMNVEV (reference sequence). The CDR3 loop is CASSNGDRAGYTF. The CDR3 nucleotides are TGTGCCAGCAGTAACGGGGACAGGGCTGGCTACACCTTC.

The J gene is TRBJ1-5, the V gene TRBV6-5; 7 bases agree with TRBD1. CDR3 size: 14 residues. The germline gives CDR1 MNHEY, CDR2 SVGAGI. V was clipped by 6 bases and J by 4 bases; unmatched bases: 6. For the CDR3, the DNA is TGTGCCAGCAGGCGACAGGGAGGAAATCAGCCCCAGCATTTT. This codes for CASRRQGGNQPQHF.

The J gene is TRBJ1-2, the V gene TRBV11-2; D remains ambiguous. In germline, CDR1 is SGHAT, CDR2 FQNNGV. This CDR3 is built from 14 residues. Trimming pared 3 bases from V and 4 bases from J, leaving 12 bases between. The CDR3 spells CASSFRAAVYGYTF. The CDR3 DNA reads TGTGCCAGCAGCTTCCGGGCGGCGGTCTATGGCTACACCTTC.

V and J are TRBV7-3 and TRBJ2-3; 8 bases fit TRBD1. With 5 bases clipped from V and 3 bases from J, the junction kept 13 bases outside the gene matches. CDR1 is SGHTA and CDR2 is FQGTGA in the germline V gene. The CDR3 extends over 17 amino acids. The CDR3 region is CASSAFPPGGSTDTQYF. The CDR3 DNA reads as TGTGCCAGCAGCGCCTTCCCCCCAGGGGGCAGTACAGATACGCAGTATTTT.

The V call is TRBV6-5, the J call TRBJ2-6, with D unclear. The V end lost 6 bases, the J end lost 0 bases, and 9 bases lay between the germline ends. The germline V gene encodes CDR1 MNHEY and CDR2 SVGAGI. The CDR3 sequence is 15 residues long. CDR3 amino acids: CASRNSLSGANVLTF. CDR3 sequence (DNA): TGTGCCAGCAGAAACAGTCTCTCTGGGGCCAACGTCCTGACTTTC.

The chain recombines TRBV19 with TRBJ2-5; either TRBD1 or TRBD2 may supply D (5 bases each). The CDR3 is made up of 14 amino acids. The germline V gene encodes CDR1 LNHDA and CDR2 SQIVND (reference sequence). The ends were cut back, 2 bases at V and 1 base at J, with 8 bases in the middle. Here the CDR3 DNA reads TGTGCCAGTAGTATAAGGGGAGTCCAAGAGACCCAGTACTTC. This sequence encodes CASSIRGVQETQYF.